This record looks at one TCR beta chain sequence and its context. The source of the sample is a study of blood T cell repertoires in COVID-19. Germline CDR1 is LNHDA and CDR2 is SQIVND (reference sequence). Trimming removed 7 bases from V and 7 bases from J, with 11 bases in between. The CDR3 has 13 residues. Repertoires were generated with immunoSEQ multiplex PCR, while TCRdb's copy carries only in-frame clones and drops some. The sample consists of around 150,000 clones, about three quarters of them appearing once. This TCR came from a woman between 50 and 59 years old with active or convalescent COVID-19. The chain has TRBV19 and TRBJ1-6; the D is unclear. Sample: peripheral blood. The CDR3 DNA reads TGTGCCAGTAAGGTGACACGCAATTCACCCCTCCACTTT. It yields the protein CASKVTRNSPLHF.